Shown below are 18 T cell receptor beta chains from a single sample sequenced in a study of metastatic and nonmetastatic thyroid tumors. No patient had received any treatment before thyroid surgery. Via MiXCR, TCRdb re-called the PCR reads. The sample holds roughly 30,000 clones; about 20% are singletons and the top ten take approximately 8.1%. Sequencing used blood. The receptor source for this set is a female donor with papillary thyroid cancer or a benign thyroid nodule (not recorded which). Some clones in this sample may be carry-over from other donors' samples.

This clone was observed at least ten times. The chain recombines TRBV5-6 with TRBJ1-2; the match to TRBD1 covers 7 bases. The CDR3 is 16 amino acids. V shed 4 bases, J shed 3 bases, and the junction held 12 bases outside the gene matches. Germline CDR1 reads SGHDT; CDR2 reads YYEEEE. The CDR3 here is CASSPRGRQLYYGYTF. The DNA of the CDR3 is TGTGCCAGCAGCCCGAGGGGGCGACAACTGTACTATGGCTACACCTTC.

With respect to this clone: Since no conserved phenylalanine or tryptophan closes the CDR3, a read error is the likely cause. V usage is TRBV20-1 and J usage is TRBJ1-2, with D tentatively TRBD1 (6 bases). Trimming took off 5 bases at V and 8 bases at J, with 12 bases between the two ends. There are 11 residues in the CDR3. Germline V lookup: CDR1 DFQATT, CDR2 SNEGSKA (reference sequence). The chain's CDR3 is CSAPAGAGYTL. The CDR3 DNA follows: TGCAGTGCTCCGGCGGGGGCCGGCTACACCTTA.

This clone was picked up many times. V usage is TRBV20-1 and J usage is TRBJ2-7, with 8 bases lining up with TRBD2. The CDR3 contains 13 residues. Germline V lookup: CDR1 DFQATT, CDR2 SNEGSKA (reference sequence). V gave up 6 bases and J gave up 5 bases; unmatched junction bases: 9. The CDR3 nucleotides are TGCAGTGCAAACGGGGGGGACATCCACGAGCAGTACTTC. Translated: CSANGGDIHEQYF.

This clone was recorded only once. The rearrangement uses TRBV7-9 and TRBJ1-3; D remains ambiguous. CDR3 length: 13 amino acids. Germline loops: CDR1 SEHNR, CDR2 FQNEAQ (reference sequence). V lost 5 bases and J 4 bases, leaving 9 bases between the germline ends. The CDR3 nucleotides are TGTGCCAGCAGCCAGAAAGGAGGAAACACCATATATTTT. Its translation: CASSQKGGNTIYF.

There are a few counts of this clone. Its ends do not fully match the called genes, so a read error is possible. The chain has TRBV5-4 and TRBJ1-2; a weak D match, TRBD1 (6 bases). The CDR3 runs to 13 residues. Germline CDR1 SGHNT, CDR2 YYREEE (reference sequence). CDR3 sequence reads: CAGSLEPRGGYTF. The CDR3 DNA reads TGTGCCGGCAGCTTGGAGCCCAGGGGCGGCTACACCTTC.

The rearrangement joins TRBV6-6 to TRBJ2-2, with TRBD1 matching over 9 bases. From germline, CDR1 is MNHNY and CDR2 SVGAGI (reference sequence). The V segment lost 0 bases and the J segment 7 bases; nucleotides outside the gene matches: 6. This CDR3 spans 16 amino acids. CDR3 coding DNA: TGTGCCAGCAGTTACTCGTTCACGGGACAGGGCGGGGAGCTGTTTTTT. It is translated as CASSYSFTGQGGELFF.

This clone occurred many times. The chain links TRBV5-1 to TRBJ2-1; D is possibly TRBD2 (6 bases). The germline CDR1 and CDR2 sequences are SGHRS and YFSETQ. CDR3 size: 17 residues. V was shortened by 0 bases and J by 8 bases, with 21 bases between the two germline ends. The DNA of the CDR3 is TGCGCCAGCAGCTTGGCGGGACTCCTAAAAGAGAGGCATGAGCAGTTCTTC. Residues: CASSLAGLLKERHEQFF.

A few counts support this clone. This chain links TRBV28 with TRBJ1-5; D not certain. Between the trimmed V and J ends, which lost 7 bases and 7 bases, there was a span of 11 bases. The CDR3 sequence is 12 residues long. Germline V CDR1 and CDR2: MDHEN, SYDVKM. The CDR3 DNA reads TGTGCCAGCACCATTTCAGGACAGCCCCAGCATTTT. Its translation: CASTISGQPQHF. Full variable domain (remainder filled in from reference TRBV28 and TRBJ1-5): DVKVTQSSRYLVKRTGEKVFLECVQDMDHENMFWYRQDPGLGLRLIYFSYDVKMKEKGDIPEGYSVSREKKERFSLILESASTNQTSMYLCASTISGQPQHFGDGTRLSIL.

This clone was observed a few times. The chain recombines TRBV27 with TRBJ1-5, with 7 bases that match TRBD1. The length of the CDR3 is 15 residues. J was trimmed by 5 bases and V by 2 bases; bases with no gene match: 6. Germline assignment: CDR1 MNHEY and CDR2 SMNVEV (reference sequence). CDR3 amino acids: CASSLLGQEDQPQHF. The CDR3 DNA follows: TGTGCCAGCAGTTTACTAGGACAGGAGGATCAGCCCCAGCATTTT.

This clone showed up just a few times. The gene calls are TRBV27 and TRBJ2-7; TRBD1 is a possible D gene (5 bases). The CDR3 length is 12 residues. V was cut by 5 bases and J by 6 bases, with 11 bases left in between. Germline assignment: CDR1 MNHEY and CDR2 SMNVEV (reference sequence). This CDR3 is CASSRIRGEQYF. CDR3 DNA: TGTGCCAGCAGTCGAATAAGGGGCGAGCAGTACTTC.

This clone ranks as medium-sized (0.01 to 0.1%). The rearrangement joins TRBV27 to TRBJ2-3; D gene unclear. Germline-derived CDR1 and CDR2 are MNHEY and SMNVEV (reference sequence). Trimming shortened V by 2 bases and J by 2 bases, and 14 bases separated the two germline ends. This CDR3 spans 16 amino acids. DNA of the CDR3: TGTGCCAGCAGTTTAAGTGAGCGACTGTTCACAGATACGCAGTATTTT. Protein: CASSLSERLFTDTQYF.

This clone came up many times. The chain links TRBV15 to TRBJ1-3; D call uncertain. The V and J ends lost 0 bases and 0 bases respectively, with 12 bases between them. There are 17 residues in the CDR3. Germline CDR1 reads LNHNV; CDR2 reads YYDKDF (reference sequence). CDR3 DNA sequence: TGTGCCACCAGCAGAGATTGGGATTCGAGCTCTGGAAACACCATATATTTT. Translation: CATSRDWDSSSGNTIYF.

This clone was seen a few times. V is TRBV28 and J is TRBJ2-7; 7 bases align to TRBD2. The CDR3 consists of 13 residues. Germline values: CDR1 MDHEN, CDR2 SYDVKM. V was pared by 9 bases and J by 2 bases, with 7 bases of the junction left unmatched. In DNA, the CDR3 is TGTGCCAGTAGCCTCGGGAGGACCTACGAGCAGTACTTC. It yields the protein CASSLGRTYEQYF.

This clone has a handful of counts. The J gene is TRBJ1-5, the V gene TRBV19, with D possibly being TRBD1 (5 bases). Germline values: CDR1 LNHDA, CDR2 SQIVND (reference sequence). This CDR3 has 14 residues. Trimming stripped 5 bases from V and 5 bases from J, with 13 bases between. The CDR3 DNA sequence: TGTGCCAGTAGTTCCGGGACCCTCTATCAGCCCCAGCATTTT. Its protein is CASSSGTLYQPQHF. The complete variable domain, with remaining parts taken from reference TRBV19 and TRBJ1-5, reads DGGITQSPKYLFRKEGQNVTLSCEQNLNHDAMYWYRQDPGQGLRLIYYSQIVNDFQKGDIAEGYSVSREKKESFPLTVTSAQKNPTAFYLCASSSGTLYQPQHFGDGTRLSIL.

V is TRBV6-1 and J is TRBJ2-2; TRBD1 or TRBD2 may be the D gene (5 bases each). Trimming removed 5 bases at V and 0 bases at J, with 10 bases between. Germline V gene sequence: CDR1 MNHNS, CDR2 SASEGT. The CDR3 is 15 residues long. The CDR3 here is CASSRGRANTGELFF. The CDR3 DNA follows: TGTGCCAGCAGTCGGGGCAGGGCGAACACCGGGGAGCTGTTTTTT.

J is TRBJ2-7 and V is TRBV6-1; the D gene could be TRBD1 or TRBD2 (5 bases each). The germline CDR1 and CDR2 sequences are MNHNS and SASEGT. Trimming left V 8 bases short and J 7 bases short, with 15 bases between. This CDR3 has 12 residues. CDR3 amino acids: CASSPGAWEQYF. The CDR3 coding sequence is TGTGCCAGCTCTCCCGGGGCTTGGGAGCAGTACTTC.

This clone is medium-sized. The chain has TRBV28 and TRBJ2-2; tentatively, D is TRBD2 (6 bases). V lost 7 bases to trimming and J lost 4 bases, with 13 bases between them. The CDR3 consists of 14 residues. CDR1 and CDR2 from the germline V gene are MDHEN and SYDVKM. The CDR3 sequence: CASTGGQFTGELFF. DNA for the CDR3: TGTGCCAGCACCGGGGGTCAGTTCACCGGGGAGCTGTTTTTT. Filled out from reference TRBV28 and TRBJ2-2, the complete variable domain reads DVKVTQSSRYLVKRTGEKVFLECVQDMDHENMFWYRQDPGLGLRLIYFSYDVKMKEKGDIPEGYSVSREKKERFSLILESASTNQTSMYLCASTGGQFTGELFFGEGSRLTVL.

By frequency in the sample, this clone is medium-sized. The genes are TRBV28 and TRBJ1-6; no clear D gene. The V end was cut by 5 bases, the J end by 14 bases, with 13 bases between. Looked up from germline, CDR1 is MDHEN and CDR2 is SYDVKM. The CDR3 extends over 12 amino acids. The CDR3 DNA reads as TGTGCCAGCAGTCCGGACCTCCGGGCCCTCCACTTT. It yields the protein CASSPDLRALHF.